A single sample gave rise to the 12 T cell receptor beta chains below, sequenced in a study of OX40 agonist ivuxolimab in advanced cancers. The table came from immunoSEQ multiplex PCR; TCRdb's copy has only in-frame clones and leaves some out. The sample carries fewer than 50,000 clones, around 80% recorded once. The material sequenced was CD4+ or CD8+ T cells sorted from blood, taken in a trial of the OX40 agonist ivuxolimab. The source is an adult with an advanced solid tumor such as melanoma, head and neck, liver or kidney cancer.

V usage is TRBV5-1 and J usage is TRBJ1-1; no clear D gene. This CDR3 has 13 amino acids. Germline CDR1 is SGHRS and CDR2 is YFSETQ. The V end lost 0 bases, the J end lost 6 bases, and 9 bases lay between the germline ends. CDR3 residues: CASSLESGAEAFF. CDR3 DNA sequence: TGCGCCAGCAGCTTGGAAAGCGGGGCTGAAGCTTTCTTT.

This rearrangement joins TRBV11-2 to TRBJ2-7; D remains ambiguous. The CDR3 length is 12 residues. CDR1 is SGHAT and CDR2 is FQNNGV in the germline V gene. V was clipped by 4 bases and J by 6 bases, with 10 bases between them. The CDR3 DNA reads as TGTGCCAGCAGCTCCATCTTGGGCGAGCAGTACTTC. It is translated as CASSSILGEQYF.

This clone was detected only a few times. This chain links TRBV14 with TRBJ2-6; D is unresolved. The CDR3 totals 14 residues. Trimming took off 6 bases at V and 0 bases at J, with 6 bases between the two ends. CDR1 and CDR2 (germline): SGHDN, FVKESK. CDR3 loop: CASSLHSGANVLTF. Written as DNA, the CDR3 is TGTGCCAGCAGTCTCCACTCTGGGGCCAACGTCCTGACTTTC.

This clone qualifies as medium-sized. The chain links TRBV28 to TRBJ2-7; D is undetermined. Per the germline V gene, CDR1 is MDHEN and CDR2 is SYDVKM. There are 12 residues in the CDR3. The germline V and J ends were trimmed by 6 bases and 6 bases, with 12 bases remaining between them. CDR3 amino acids: CASSPRVIEQYF. The CDR3 DNA sequence: TGTGCCAGCAGCCCCCGGGTGATCGAGCAGTACTTC.

The V and J genes are TRBV29-1 and TRBJ2-5; TRBD2 aligns across 11 bases. Trimming removed 0 bases from V and 3 bases from J; junction bases left unmatched: 6. Germline V gene lookup returns CDR1 SQVTM and CDR2 ANQGSEA. This CDR3 spans 16 amino acids. CDR3 protein: CSVEDPGLAGKETQYF. DNA of the CDR3: TGCAGCGTTGAAGACCCAGGACTAGCGGGTAAAGAGACCCAGTACTTC.

This clone is categorized as medium-sized. The rearrangement uses TRBV28 and TRBJ1-2, with D possibly matching TRBD1 (6 bases). Germline loops: CDR1 MDHEN, CDR2 SYDVKM. The CDR3 totals 12 residues. CDR3 nucleotide sequence: TGTGTTGTAGGCAGGGGTAACTATGGCTACACCTTC. Residues: CVVGRGNYGYTF.

The rearrangement links TRBV28 to TRBJ2-3; tentative D call: TRBD1 (6 bases). CDR1 and CDR2 (germline): MDHEN, SYDVKM. Trimming left V 2 bases short and J 2 bases short, with 11 bases between. The CDR3 loop spans 15 amino acids. CDR3 nucleotides: TGTGCCAGCAGTTTAGGACAGCTAAACACAGATACGCAGTATTTT. Encoded protein: CASSLGQLNTDTQYF.

This chain joins TRBV11-3 and TRBJ2-1; D is perhaps TRBD2 (5 bases). The CDR3 length is 13 residues. Trimming cost V 5 bases and J 4 bases, with 9 bases left between them. The germline V gene has CDR1 SGHNT and CDR2 YENEEA. The DNA for the CDR3 is TGTGCCAGCAGCCTAGGCGGGTACAATGAGCAGTTCTTC. Its protein is CASSLGGYNEQFF.

The chain uses TRBV2 and TRBJ2-2, with D unresolved. CDR1 is SNHLY, CDR2 FYNNEI, per germline. The CDR3 has 11 residues. The V gene lost 6 bases and the J gene lost 4 bases, with 3 bases spanning the gap. Written as DNA, the CDR3 is TGTGCCAGCAGGGGCACCGGGGAGCTGTTTTTT. Residues: CASRGTGELFF.

Concerning this clone: This CDR3 is also generated by other DNA sequences in the sample. Written as DNA, the CDR3 is TGCGCCAGCAGCCCCGGGACAGGGGGCAGATTGAACACTGAAGCTTTCTTT. This sequence encodes CASSPGTGGRLNTEAFF. The chain links TRBV4-1 to TRBJ1-1, with 12 bases matching TRBD1. CDR1 is MGHRA, CDR2 YSYEKL, per germline. This CDR3 region has 17 residues. The ends lost 4 bases at V and 0 bases at J; junction bases unmatched: 6.

The chain combines TRBV6-1 with TRBJ2-3; no clear D. V was shortened by 8 bases and J by 1 base, with 13 bases between the two germline ends. The germline gives CDR1 MNHNS, CDR2 SASEGT. The CDR3 has 14 amino acids. CDR3 in amino acids: CASFPDRGTDTQYF. The CDR3, as DNA: TGTGCCAGCTTCCCTGATAGGGGCACAGATACGCAGTATTTT.

The V call is TRBV5-1, the J call TRBJ2-7; D is unclear. The CDR3 covers 15 residues. V was clipped by 2 bases and J by 1 base, with 13 bases between them. Germline CDR1 reads SGHRS; CDR2 reads YFSETQ. As DNA, the CDR3 is TGCGCCAGCAGCTTCATTCAAACCGGGTCCTACGAGCAGTACTTC. Its protein product is CASSFIQTGSYEQYF.